This TCR beta chain was sequenced during a study of T cells after yellow fever vaccination. V shed 5 bases and J shed 5 bases, with 30 bases lying between them. The CDR3 has 19 amino acids. Germline CDR1 SGHTA, CDR2 FQGTGA. The sample holds a few counts of this clonotype. TCRdb processed the 5' RACE reads anew with MiXCR; each CDR3 protein has one entry. The sample yields about 220,000 distinct CDR3 sequences, approximately 3.3% seen once. The sequenced sample was CD4+ T cells sorted from PBMCs, obtained 10 days after the yellow fever booster vaccination. The origin of this receptor is a man aged 18-30 years who received the YFV17D yellow fever vaccine. The rearrangement links TRBV7-3 to TRBJ1-1; D is possibly TRBD1 (5 bases). CDR3 DNA: TGTGCCAGCAGCCCCACCCCGGGGGGTTGGGGATCAAGGGCGACTGAAGCTTTCTTT. Translating gives CASSPTPGGWGSRATEAFF.